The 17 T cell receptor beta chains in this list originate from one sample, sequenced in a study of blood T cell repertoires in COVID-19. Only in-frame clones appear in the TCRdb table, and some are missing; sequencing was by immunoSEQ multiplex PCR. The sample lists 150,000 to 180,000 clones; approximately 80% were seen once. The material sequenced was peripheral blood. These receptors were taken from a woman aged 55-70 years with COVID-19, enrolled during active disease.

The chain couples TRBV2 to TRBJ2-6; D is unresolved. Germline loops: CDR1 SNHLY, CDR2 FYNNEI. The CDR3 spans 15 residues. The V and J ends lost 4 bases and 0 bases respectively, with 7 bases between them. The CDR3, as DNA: TGTGCCAGCAGTGTGTCGAGCTCTGGGGCCAACGTCCTGACTTTC. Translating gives CASSVSSSGANVLTF.

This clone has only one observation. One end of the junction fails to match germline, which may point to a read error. CDR3 bases: TGTGCCAGCACCCGGCGGTCCTTTAATTCACCCCTCCACTTT. Encoded protein: CASTRRSFNSPLHF. This chain connects TRBV6-5 to TRBJ1-6, with D uncertain. Germline V gene sequence: CDR1 MNHEY, CDR2 SVGAGI. There are 14 residues in the CDR3.

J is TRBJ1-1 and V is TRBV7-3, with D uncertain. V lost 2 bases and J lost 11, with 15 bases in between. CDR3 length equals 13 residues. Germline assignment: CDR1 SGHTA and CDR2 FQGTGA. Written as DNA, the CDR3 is TGTGCCAGCAGCTTACGGCAGGCTTCGGCGGCTTTCTTT. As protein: CASSLRQASAAFF.

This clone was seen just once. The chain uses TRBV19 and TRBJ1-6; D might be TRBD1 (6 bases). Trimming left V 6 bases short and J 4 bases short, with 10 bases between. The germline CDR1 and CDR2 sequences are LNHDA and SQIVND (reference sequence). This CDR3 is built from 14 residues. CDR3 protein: CASSRGNYNSPLHF. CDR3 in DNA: TGTGCCAGTAGCAGGGGTAATTATAATTCACCCCTCCACTTT.

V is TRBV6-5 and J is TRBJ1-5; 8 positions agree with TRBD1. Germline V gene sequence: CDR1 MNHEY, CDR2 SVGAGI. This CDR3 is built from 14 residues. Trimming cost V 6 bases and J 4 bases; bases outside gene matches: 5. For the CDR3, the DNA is TGTGCCAGCAGGCCCGACAGGGGAAATCAGCCCCAGCATTTT. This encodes CASRPDRGNQPQHF.

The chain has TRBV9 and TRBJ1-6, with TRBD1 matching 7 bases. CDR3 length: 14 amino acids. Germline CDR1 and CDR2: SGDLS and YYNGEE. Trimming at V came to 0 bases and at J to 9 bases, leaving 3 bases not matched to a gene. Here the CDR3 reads CASSVAGGGSPLHF. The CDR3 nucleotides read TGTGCCAGCAGCGTAGCAGGGGGAGGTTCACCCCTCCACTTT.

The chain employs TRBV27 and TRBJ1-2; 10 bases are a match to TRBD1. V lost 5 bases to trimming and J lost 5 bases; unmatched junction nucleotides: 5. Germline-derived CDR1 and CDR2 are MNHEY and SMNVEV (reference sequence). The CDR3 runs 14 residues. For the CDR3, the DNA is TGTGCCAGCAGTCTGGACAGGGGGTTATATGGCTACACCTTC. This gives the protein CASSLDRGLYGYTF.

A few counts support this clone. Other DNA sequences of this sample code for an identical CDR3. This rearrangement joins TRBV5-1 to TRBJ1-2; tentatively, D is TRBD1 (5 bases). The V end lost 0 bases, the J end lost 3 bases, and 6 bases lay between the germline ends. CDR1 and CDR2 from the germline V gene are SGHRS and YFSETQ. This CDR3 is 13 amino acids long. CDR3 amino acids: CASSLEGDYGYTF. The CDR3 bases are TGCGCCAGCAGCTTGGAAGGGGACTATGGCTACACCTTC.

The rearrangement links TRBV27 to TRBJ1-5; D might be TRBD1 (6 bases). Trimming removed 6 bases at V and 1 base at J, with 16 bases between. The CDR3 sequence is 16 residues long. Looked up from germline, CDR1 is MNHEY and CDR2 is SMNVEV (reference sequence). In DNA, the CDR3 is TGTGCCAGCAGCTCGTTCGGGCAGGGGAGCAATCAGCCCCAGCATTTT. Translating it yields CASSSFGQGSNQPQHF.

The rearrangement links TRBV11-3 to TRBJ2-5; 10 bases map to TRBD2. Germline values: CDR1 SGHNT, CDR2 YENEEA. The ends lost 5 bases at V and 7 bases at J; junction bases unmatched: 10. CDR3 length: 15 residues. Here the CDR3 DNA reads TGTGCCAGCAGCCCCCAAGGAGCGGGAGGGGCGACCCAGTACTTC. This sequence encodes CASSPQGAGGATQYF.

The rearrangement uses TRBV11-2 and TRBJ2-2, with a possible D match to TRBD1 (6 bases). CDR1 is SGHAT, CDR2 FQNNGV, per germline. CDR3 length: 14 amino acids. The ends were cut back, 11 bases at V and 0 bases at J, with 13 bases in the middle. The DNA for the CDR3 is TGTGCCGGGGGCCGGGGCCCGAACACCGGGGAGCTGTTTTTT. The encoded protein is CAGGRGPNTGELFF. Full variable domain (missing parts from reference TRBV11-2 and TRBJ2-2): EAGVAQSPRYKIIEKRQSVAFWCNPISGHATLYWYQQILGQGPKLLIQFQNNGVVDDSQLPKDRFSAERLKGVDSTLKIQPAKLEDSAVYLCAGGRGPNTGELFFGEGSRLTVL.

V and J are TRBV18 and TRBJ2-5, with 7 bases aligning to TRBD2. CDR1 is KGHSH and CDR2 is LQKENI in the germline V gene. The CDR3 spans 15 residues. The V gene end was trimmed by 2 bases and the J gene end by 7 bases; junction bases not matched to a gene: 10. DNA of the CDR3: TGTGCCAGCTCACCAGAGGGAGGGCCCCTTGGGACCCAGTACTTC. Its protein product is CASSPEGGPLGTQYF.

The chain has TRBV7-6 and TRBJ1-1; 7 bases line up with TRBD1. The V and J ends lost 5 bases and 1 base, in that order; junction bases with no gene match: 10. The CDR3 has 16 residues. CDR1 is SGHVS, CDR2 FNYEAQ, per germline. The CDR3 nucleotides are TGTGCCAGCAGCCCCCAACAGGGGCGAACGAACACTGAAGCTTTCTTT. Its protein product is CASSPQQGRTNTEAFF.

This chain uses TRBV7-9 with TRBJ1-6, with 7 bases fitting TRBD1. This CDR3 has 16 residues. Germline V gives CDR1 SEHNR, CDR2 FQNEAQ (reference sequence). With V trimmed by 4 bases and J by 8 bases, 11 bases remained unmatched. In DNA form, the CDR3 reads TGTGCCAGCAGCTCTAGGAGTAGGGGGCAGGATTCACCCCTCCACTTT. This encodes CASSSRSRGQDSPLHF.

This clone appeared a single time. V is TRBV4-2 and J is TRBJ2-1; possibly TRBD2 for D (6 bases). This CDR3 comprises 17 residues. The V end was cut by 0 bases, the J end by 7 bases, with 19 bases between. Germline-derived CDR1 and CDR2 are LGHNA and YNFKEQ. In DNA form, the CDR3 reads TGTGCCAGCAGCCAAGATGTAGCGGCTGTTCCAGGGAATGAGCAGTTCTTC. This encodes CASSQDVAAVPGNEQFF.

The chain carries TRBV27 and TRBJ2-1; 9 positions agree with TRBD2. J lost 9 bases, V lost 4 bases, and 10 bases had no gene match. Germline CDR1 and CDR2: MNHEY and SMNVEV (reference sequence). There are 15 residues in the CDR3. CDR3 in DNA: TGTGCCAGCAGTTCCCGGACTAGCGTCCGGGGTGAGCAGTTCTTC. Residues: CASSSRTSVRGEQFF.

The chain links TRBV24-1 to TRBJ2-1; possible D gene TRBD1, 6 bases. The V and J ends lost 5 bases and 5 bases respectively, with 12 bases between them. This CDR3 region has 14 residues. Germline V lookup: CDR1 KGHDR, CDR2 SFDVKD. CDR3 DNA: TGTGCCACCAGTGGGGGAACAGGGAACAATGAGCAGTTCTTC. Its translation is CATSGGTGNNEQFF.